This passage covers 12 T cell receptor beta chains from one sample sequenced in a study of cytomegalovirus exposure and HLA in healthy donors. Profiled with immunoSEQ multiplex PCR; TCRdb holds only in-frame clones, not every one. The sample records about 190,000 clones, 84% being singletons. What was sequenced was PBMCs. These receptor sequences come from a man between 18 and 29 years old in good health and CMV-seropositive.

This clone was observed a single time. This chain links TRBV7-6 with TRBJ2-1; TRBD2 is a possible D gene (5 bases). The CDR3 covers 13 residues. Germline CDR1 reads SGHVS; CDR2 reads FNYEAQ. Trimming removed 4 bases from V and 10 bases from J, with 14 bases in between. The CDR3 reads CASSSARTSEQFF. Here the CDR3 DNA reads TGTGCCAGCAGCTCGGCGCGGACTTCGGAGCAGTTCTTC.

The chain couples TRBV5-4 to TRBJ2-5; 7 nucleotides match TRBD2. CDR3 length: 16 amino acids. Trimming took 4 bases from V and 2 from J; bases not matched to a gene: 11. Germline V gives CDR1 SGHNT, CDR2 YYREEE (reference sequence). The CDR3 loop reads CASSPGGGGGQETQYF. The CDR3 bases are TGTGCCAGCAGCCCCGGCGGGGGTGGGGGTCAAGAGACCCAGTACTTC.

The chain employs TRBV30 and TRBJ2-3; 10 nucleotides line up with TRBD2. This CDR3 is 15 amino acids long. Germline CDR1 GTSNPN, CDR2 SVGIG (reference sequence). V gave up 2 bases and J gave up 3 bases; unmatched junction bases: 5. The CDR3 is CAWSKGLATTDTQYF. As DNA, the CDR3 is TGTGCCTGGAGTAAGGGACTAGCGACTACAGATACGCAGTATTTT.

The V and J genes are TRBV28 and TRBJ1-5; D gene unclear. The V end was cut by 5 bases, the J end by 2 bases, with 22 bases between. CDR1 and CDR2 from the germline V gene are MDHEN and SYDVKM. The CDR3 runs to 18 residues. The CDR3 loop is CASSRPEVGEWGNQPQHF. Written as DNA, the CDR3 is TGTGCCAGCAGTCGGCCCGAGGTGGGAGAGTGGGGCAATCAGCCCCAGCATTTT.

The chain has TRBV6-1 and TRBJ2-4, with 8 bases fitting TRBD1. Germline V gene data show CDR1 as MNHNS and CDR2 as SASEGT. J gave up 5 bases and V 4 bases, and 1 base lay outside the gene matches. The CDR3 is 13 amino acids. CDR3 coding DNA: TGTGCCAGCAGTGCAGGGGGCGAAAACATTCAGTACTTC. Translated, it gives CASSAGGENIQYF.

The gene calls are TRBV5-1 and TRBJ2-2, with a possible D match to TRBD1 (7 bases). Trimming took 3 bases from V and 2 from J, leaving 17 bases between them. This CDR3 has 17 amino acids. Germline CDR1 SGHRS, CDR2 YFSETQ. The CDR3 sequence: CASSSPRDRTNTGELFF. CDR3 DNA: TGCGCCAGCAGCTCGCCGCGGGACAGAACTAACACCGGGGAGCTGTTTTTT. The full variable domain, completed using reference TRBV5-1 and TRBJ2-2, is KAGVTQTPRYLIKTRGQQVTLSCSPISGHRSVSWYQQTPGQGLQFLFEYFSETQRNKGNFPGRFSGRQFSNSRSEMNVSTLELGDSALYLCASSSPRDRTNTGELFFGEGSRLTVL.

This chain uses TRBV21-1 with TRBJ1-5; the DNA was not compared with TRBD1, the D call given in the table. TRBV21-1 is a recognized pseudogene. The CDR3 extends over 18 amino acids. The CDR3 sequence is CASSKGQGNNPSNQPQHF. CDR3 nucleotides: TGTGCCAGCAGCAAAGGACAGGGGAACAATCCCAGCAATCAGCCCCAGCATTTT.

The rearrangement uses TRBV9 and TRBJ2-7; 11 positions agree with TRBD2. With V trimmed by 0 bases and J by 2 bases, 4 bases remained unmatched. Germline loops: CDR1 SGDLS, CDR2 YYNGEE. This CDR3 comprises 16 residues. For the CDR3, the DNA is TGTGCCAGCAGCGTAGCGGCTAGCGGGGGGCCCTACGAGCAGTACTTC. The encoded protein is CASSVAASGGPYEQYF.

The rearrangement uses TRBV4-2 and TRBJ2-1; 16 nucleotides agree with TRBD2. Looked up from germline, CDR1 is LGHNA and CDR2 is YNFKEQ. Trimming cost V 3 bases and J 8 bases; bases outside gene matches: 4. The CDR3 covers 16 residues. The CDR3 here is CASSQGLAGGVDEQFF. The CDR3 nucleotides read TGTGCCAGCAGCCAGGGACTAGCGGGAGGGGTCGATGAGCAGTTCTTC.

Here the CDR3 reads CASGGTGGSKGYEQYF. CDR3 nucleotide sequence: TGTGCCAGCGGTGGGACAGGGGGCTCGAAAGGCTACGAGCAGTACTTC. The gene calls are TRBV11-2 and TRBJ2-7; 12 bases align to TRBD1. With V trimmed by 8 bases and J by 3 bases, 11 bases remained unmatched. The CDR3 loop spans 16 amino acids. Germline lookup yields CDR1 SGHAT and CDR2 FQNNGV.

In its sample, this clone was seen a few times. The rearrangement joins TRBV6-5 to TRBJ2-2, with D possibly being TRBD2 (5 bases). The V end lost 10 bases, the J end lost 6 bases, and 12 bases lay between the germline ends. Germline V lookup: CDR1 MNHEY, CDR2 SVGAGI. This CDR3 is 12 amino acids long. CDR3 sequence (DNA): TGTGCCAAAACTAGTTCCCCCGGGGAGCTGTTTTTT. This gives the protein CAKTSSPGELFF.

This clone was counted a few times. The chain links TRBV7-8 to TRBJ2-5; D gene uncertain. From germline, CDR1 is SGHVS and CDR2 FQNEAQ. V gave up 4 bases and J gave up 5 bases, with 5 bases separating them. This CDR3 region has 11 residues. The chain's CDR3 is CASSSLETQYF. The CDR3 region has the DNA TGTGCCAGCAGCTCACTCGAGACCCAGTACTTC.